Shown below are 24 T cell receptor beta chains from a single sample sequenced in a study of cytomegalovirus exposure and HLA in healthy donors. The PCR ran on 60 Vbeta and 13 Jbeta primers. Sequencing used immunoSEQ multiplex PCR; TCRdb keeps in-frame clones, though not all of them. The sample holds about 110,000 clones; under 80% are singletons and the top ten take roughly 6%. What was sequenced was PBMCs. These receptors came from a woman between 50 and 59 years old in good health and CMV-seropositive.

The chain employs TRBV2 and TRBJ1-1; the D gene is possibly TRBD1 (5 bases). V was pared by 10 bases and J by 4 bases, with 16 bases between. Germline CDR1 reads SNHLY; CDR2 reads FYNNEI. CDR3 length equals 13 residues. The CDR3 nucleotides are TGTGCCATCTCGTCCCGGGGGGGCACTGAAGCTTTCTTT. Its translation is CAISSRGGTEAFF.

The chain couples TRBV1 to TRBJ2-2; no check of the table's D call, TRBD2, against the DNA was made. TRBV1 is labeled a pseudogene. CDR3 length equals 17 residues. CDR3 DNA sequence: TGCACCAGCAGCCAAGAGGGTAGCGGGGGGGCGGGCGGGGAGCTGTTTTTT. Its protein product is CTSSQEGSGGAGGELFF.

CDR3 coding DNA: TGTGCCACCAGCCCCTCCTTCGGGCAGGGTCGAGGCTACACCTTC. Translating it yields CATSPSFGQGRGYTF. The genes are TRBV15 and TRBJ1-2, with D possibly TRBD1 on 5 matching bases. Germline CDR1 is LNHNV and CDR2 is YYDKDF (reference sequence). Trimming cost V 5 bases and J 8 bases, with 21 bases left between them. The CDR3 loop spans 15 amino acids.

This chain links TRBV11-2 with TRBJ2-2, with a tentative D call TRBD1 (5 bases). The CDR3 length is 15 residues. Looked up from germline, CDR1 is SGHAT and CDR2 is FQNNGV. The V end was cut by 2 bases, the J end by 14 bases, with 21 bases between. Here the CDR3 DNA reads TGTGCCAGCAGCTTATCTTTGAGGACCGGAAGGGGTCTGTTTTTT. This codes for CASSLSLRTGRGLFF.

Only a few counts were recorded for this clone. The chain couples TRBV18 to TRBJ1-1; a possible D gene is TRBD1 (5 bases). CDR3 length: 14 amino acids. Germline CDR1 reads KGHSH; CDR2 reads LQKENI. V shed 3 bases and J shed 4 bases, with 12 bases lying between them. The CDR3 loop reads CASSPEQEVTEAFF. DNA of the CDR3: TGTGCCAGCTCACCGGAACAGGAAGTCACTGAAGCTTTCTTT. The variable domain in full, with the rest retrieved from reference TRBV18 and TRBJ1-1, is NAGVMQNPRHLVRRRGQEARLRCSPMKGHSHVYWYRQLPEEGLKFMVYLQKENIIDESGMPKERFSAEFPKEGPSILRIQQVVRGDSAAYFCASSPEQEVTEAFFGQGTRLTVV.

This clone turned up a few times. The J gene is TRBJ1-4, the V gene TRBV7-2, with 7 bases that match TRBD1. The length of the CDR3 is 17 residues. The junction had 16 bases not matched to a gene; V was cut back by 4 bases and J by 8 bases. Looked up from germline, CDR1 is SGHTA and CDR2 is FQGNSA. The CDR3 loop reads CASSSHSNRGAGEKLFF. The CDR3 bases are TGTGCCAGCAGCTCGCACTCGAACAGGGGAGCTGGGGAAAAACTGTTTTTT.

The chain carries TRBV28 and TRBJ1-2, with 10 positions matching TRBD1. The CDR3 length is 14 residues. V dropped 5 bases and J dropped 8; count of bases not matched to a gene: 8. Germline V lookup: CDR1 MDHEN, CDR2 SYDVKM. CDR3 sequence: CASSLGTGAAGYTF. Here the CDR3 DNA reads TGTGCCAGCAGTCTCGGGACAGGGGCGGCGGGCTACACCTTC.

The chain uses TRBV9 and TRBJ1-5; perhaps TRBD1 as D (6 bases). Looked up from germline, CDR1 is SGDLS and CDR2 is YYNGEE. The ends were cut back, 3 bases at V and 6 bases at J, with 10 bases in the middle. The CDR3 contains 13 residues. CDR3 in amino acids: CASSATGTQPQHF. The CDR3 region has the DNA TGTGCCAGCAGCGCCACAGGGACTCAGCCCCAGCATTTT.

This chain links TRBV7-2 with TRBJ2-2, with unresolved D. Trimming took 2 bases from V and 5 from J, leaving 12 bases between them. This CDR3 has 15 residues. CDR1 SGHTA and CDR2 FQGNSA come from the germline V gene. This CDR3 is CASSLMVSGTGELFF. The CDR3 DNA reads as TGTGCCAGCAGCTTAATGGTATCCGGTACCGGGGAGCTGTTTTTT.

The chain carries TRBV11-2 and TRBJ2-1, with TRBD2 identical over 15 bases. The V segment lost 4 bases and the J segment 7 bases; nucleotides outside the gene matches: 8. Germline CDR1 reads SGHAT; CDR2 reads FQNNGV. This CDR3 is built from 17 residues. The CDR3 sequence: CASSSGTSGGIRNEQFF. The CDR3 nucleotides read TGTGCCAGCAGCTCAGGGACTAGCGGGGGGATCAGAAATGAGCAGTTCTTC.

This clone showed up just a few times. The CDR3 sequence is CASSFTGTGNTIYF. DNA of the CDR3: TGTGCCAGCAGTTTCACAGGGACTGGAAACACCATATATTTT. The chain uses TRBV2 and TRBJ1-3, with D perhaps matching TRBD1 (6 bases). The V end was cut by 5 bases, the J end by 2 bases, with 10 bases between. The CDR3 is made up of 14 amino acids. Germline V gene data show CDR1 as SNHLY and CDR2 as FYNNEI.

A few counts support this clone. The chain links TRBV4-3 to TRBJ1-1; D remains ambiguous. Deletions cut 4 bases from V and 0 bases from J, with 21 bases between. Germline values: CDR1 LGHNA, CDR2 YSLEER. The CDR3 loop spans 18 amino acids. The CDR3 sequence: CASSPSSATRGMNTEAFF. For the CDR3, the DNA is TGCGCCAGCAGCCCCTCCTCGGCCACCCGGGGAATGAACACTGAAGCTTTCTTT.

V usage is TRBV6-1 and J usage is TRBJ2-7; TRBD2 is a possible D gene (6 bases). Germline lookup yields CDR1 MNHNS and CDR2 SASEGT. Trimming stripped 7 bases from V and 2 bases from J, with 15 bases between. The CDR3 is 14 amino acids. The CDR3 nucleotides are TGTGCCAGCAAAGTACGGGGGTTAACCTACGAGCAGTACTTC. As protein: CASKVRGLTYEQYF.

The CDR3 region is CASSLDRAGWSNQPQHF. CDR3 sequence (DNA): TGTGCCAGCAGCTTAGACCGGGCGGGTTGGAGCAATCAGCCCCAGCATTTT. The rearrangement joins TRBV7-8 to TRBJ1-5; no clear D. The V end lost 1 base, the J end lost 1 base, and 14 bases lay between the germline ends. This CDR3 contains 17 residues. Germline lookup yields CDR1 SGHVS and CDR2 FQNEAQ.

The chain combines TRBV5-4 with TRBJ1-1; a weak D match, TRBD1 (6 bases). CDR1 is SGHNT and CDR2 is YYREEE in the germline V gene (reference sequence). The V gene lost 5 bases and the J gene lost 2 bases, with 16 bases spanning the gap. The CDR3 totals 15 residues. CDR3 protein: CASRDLGGINTEAFF. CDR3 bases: TGTGCCAGCAGGGATCTAGGGGGAATTAACACTGAAGCTTTCTTT.

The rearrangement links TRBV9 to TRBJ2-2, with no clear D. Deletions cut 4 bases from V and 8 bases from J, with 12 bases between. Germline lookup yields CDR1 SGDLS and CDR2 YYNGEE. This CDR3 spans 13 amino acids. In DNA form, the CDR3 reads TGTGCCAGCAGCACCTACCTTATGGGGGAGCTGTTTTTT. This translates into CASSTYLMGELFF.

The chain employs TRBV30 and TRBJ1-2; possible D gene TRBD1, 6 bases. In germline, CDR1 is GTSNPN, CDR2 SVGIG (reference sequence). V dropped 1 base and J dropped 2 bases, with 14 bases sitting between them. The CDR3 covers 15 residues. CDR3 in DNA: TGTGCCTGGAGTGAATATGGGACACGCAACTATGGCTACACCTTC. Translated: CAWSEYGTRNYGYTF.

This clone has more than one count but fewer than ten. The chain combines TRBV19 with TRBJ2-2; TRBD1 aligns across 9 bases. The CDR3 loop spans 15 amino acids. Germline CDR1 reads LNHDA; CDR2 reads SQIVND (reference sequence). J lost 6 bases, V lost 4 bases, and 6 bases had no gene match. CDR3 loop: CASSRDRAGSGELFF. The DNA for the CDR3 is TGTGCCAGTAGTAGGGACAGGGCCGGTTCCGGGGAGCTGTTTTTT.

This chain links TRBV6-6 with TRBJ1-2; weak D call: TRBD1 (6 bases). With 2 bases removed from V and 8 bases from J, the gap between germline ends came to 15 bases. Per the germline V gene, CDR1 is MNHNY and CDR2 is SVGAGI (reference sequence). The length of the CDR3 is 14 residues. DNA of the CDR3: TGTGCCAGCAGTTACACAGGGACCTCTATAGGCTACACCTTC. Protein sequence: CASSYTGTSIGYTF.

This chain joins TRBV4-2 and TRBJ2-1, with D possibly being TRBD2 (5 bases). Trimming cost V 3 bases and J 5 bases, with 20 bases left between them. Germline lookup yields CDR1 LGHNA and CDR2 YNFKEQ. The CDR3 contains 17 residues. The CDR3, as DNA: TGTGCCAGCAGCCACCCGAAAGTGTACGAGACTAACAATGAGCAGTTCTTC. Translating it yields CASSHPKVYETNNEQFF.

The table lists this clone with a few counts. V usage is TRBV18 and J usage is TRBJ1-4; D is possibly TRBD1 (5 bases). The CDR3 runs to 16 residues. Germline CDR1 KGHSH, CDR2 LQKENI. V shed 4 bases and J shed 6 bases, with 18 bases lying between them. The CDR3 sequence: CASSRVKAGRDEKLFF. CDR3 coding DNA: TGTGCCAGCTCACGAGTCAAGGCAGGCAGGGATGAAAAACTGTTTTTT.

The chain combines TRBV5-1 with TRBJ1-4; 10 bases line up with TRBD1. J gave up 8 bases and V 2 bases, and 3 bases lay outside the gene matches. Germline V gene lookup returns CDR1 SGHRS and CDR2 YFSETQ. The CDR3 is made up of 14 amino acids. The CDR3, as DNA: TGCGCCAGCAGCTTCGGGACAGGGGCGGAAAAACTGTTTTTT. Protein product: CASSFGTGAEKLFF.

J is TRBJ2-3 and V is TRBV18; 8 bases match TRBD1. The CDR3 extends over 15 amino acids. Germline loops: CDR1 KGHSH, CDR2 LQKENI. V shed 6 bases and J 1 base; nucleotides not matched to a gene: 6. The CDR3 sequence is CASSLWGQGTDTQYF. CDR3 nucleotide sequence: TGTGCCAGCTCCCTCTGGGGACAGGGCACAGATACGCAGTATTTT.

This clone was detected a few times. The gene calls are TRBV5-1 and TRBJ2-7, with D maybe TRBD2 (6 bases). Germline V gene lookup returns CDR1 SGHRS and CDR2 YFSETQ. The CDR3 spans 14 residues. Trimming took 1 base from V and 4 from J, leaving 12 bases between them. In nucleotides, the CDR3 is TGCGCCAGCAGCTTGATACTAGCTGATTACGAGCAGTACTTC. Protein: CASSLILADYEQYF. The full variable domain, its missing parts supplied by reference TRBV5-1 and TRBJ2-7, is KAGVTQTPRYLIKTRGQQVTLSCSPISGHRSVSWYQQTPGQGLQFLFEYFSETQRNKGNFPGRFSGRQFSNSRSEMNVSTLELGDSALYLCASSLILADYEQYFGPGTRLTVT.